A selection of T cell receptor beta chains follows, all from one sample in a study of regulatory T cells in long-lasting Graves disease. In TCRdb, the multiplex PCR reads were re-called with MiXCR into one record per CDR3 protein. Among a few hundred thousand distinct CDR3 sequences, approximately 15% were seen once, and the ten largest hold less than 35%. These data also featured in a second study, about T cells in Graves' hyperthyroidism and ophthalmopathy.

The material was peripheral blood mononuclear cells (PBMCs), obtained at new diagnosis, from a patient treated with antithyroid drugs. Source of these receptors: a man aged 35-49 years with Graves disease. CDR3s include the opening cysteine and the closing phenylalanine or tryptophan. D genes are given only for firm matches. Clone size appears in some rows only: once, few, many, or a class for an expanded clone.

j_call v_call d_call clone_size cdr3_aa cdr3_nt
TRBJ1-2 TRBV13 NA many CASSAIDRYGGSGYTF TGTGCCAGCAGCGCTATCGACAGGTATGGAGGAAGTGGCTACACCTTC
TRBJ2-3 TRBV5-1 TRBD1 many CASSPFSSGQGLQYTQYF TGCGCCAGCAGCCCGTTTTCTTCGGGACAGGGTTTGCAGTATACGCAGTATTTT
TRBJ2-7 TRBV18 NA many CASSSTDDYEQYF TGTGCCAGCTCATCGACGGACGACTACGAGCAGTACTTC
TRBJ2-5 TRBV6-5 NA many CASSFLGETQYF TGTGCCAGCAGTTTCCTTGGGGAGACCCAGTACTTC
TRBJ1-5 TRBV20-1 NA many CSAKLYSNQPQHF TGCAGTGCTAAGCTGTATAGCAATCAGCCCCAGCATTTT
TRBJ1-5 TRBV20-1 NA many CSARQLSNQPQHF TGCAGTGCGAGACAGCTTAGCAATCAGCCCCAGCATTTT
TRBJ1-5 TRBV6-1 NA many CASRDLLQATLNQPQHF TGTGCCAGCAGGGACCTCCTACAGGCGACCCTCAATCAGCCCCAGCATTTT
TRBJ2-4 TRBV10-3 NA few CASSGGGLLAKNIQYF TGTGCCTCCTCCGGAGGGGGGCTCTTAGCCAAAAACATTCAGTACTTC
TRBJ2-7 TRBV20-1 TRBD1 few CSARTGGRNEQYF TGCAGTGCTCGGACAGGGGGTAGGAACGAGCAGTACTTC
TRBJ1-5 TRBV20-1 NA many CSARQGLNDQPQHF TGCAGTGCTAGACAGGGTTTGAATGATCAGCCCCAGCATTTT
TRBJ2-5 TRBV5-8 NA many CASSLVQTETQYF TGTGCCAGCAGCTTGGTACAGACAGAGACCCAGTACTTC
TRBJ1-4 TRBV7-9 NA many CASSLKSQGEKLFF TGTGCCAGCAGCTTAAAGTCACAAGGCGAAAAACTGTTTTTT
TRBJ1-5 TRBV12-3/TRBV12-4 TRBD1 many CASSFGRDRGHQPQHF TGTGCCAGCAGTTTCGGCAGGGACAGGGGGCATCAGCCCCAGCATTTT
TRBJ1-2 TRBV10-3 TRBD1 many CAISEPRGGADGYTF TGTGCCATCAGTGAGCCGAGAGGGGGCGCGGATGGCTACACCTTC
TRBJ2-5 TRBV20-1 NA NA CSASHRVGTQYF TGCAGTGCTTCACACAGGGTTGGGACCCAGTACTTC
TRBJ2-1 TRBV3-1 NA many CASSQVGGSYNEQFF TGTGCCAGCAGCCAAGTTGGTGGGAGCTACAATGAGCAGTTCTTC
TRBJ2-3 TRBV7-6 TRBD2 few CASSLSGRVSHTQYF TGTGCCAGCAGCTTAAGTGGGAGGGTTTCACATACGCAGTATTTT
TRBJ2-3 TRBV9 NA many CASSVQGLRGGDTQYF TGTGCCAGCAGCGTACAGGGCCTAAGGGGCGGAGATACGCAGTATTTT
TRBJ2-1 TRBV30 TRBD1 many CAWGGQGAYNEQFF TGTGCCTGGGGGGGACAGGGGGCATACAATGAGCAGTTCTTC
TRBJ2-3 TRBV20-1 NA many CSAGRDRAHTQYF TGCAGTGCAGGGAGAGACAGAGCGCATACGCAGTATTTT
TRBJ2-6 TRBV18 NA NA CASSWGAHSGANVLTF TGTGCCAGCTCATGGGGGGCGCACTCTGGGGCCAACGTCCTGACTTTC
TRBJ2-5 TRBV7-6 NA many CASSLGGGRRRTQYF TGTGCCAGCAGCTTAGGCGGAGGGAGACGACGGACCCAGTACTTC
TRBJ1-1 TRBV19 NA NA CASIRRGGNTEAFF TGTGCCAGTATTAGGAGAGGAGGGAACACTGAAGCTTTCTTT
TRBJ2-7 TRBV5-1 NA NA CASGFSGNSYEQYF TGCGCCAGCGGTTTCAGCGGAAACTCCTACGAGCAGTACTTC
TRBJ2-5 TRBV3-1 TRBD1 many CASSLGRGETQYF TGTGCCAGCAGCCTCGGCAGGGGGGAGACCCAGTACTTC
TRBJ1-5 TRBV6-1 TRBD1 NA CASRTDRVDNQPQHF TGTGCCAGCAGGACGGACAGGGTTGACAATCAGCCCCAGCATTTT
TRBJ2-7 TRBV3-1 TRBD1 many CASSLQGDTTGNFGEQYF TGTGCCAGCAGCCTGCAGGGGGACACCACCGGGAATTTCGGCGAGCAGTACTTC
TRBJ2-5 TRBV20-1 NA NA CSASPGKETQYF TGCAGTGCTAGCCCAGGGAAAGAGACCCAGTACTTC
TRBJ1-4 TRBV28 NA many CASSASSVPKLFF TGTGCCAGCAGTGCTTCCTCTGTCCCAAAACTGTTTTTT
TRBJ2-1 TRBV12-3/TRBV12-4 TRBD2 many CASRSLAGASSYNEQFF TGTGCCAGCAGGAGTCTAGCGGGGGCCAGCTCCTACAATGAGCAGTTCTTC
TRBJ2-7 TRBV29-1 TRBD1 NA CSVRGTQTYEQYF TGCAGCGTCAGGGGGACACAAACCTACGAGCAGTACTTC
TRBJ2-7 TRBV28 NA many CASAASTKGFTGAVYEQYF TGTGCCAGCGCAGCGAGCACGAAGGGTTTCACGGGGGCTGTCTACGAGCAGTACTTC
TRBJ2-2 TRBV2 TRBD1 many CASSALRTGQTGELFF TGTGCCAGCAGTGCTTTACGGACAGGGCAAACCGGGGAGCTGTTTTTT
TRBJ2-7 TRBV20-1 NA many CSARPTRDHLREQYF TGCAGTGCTAGACCGACGCGGGACCATTTACGGGAGCAGTACTTC
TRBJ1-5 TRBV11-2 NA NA CASSLDQGTVQPQHF TGTGCCAGCAGCTTAGATCAGGGTACCGTTCAGCCCCAGCATTTT
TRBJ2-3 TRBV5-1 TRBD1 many CASSRTGGFDTQYF TGCGCCAGTTCCAGGACAGGGGGCTTTGATACGCAGTATTTT
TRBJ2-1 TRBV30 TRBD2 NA CAWSTERTSGGGYNEQFF TGTGCCTGGAGTACAGAACGGACTAGCGGGGGGGGGTACAATGAGCAGTTCTTC
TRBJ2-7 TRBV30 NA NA CASGNGGQLYF TGTGCCTCTGGAAATGGGGGGCAATTGTACTTC
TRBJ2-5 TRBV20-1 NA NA CSARGAQEETQYF TGCAGTGCGAGAGGGGCACAAGAAGAGACCCAGTACTTC
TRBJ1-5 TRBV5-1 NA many CASSLVGVGNQPQHF TGCGCCAGCAGCTTGGTAGGGGTGGGAAATCAGCCCCAGCATTTT
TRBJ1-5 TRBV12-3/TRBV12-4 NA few CASSLRGGDGRQPQHF TGTGCCAGCAGTTTACGGGGTGGCGACGGTAGGCAGCCCCAGCATTTT
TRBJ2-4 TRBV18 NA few CASSPGGSVNIQYF TGTGCCAGCTCACCCGGAGGCTCCGTGAACATTCAGTACTTC
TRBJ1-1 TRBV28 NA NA CASSLFNRDTEAFF TGTGCCAGCAGTTTATTCAACAGGGACACTGAAGCTTTCTTT
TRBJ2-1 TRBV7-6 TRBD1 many CASSLGRRDRGGYNEQFF TGTGCCAGCAGCTTAGGGCGGCGGGACAGGGGGGGATACAATGAGCAGTTCTTC
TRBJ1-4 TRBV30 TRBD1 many CAWKQGGAAKLFF TGTGCCTGGAAACAGGGGGGGGCGGCAAAACTGTTTTTT
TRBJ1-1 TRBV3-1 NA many CASSHGHAEAFF TGTGCCAGCAGCCACGGACACGCTGAAGCTTTCTTT
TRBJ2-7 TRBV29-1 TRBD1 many CSVETRQGSYEQYF TGCAGCGTTGAAACTCGACAGGGATCCTACGAGCAGTACTTC
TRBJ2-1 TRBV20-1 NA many CSAATRSAQFF TGCAGTGCTGCTACTCGTTCCGCCCAGTTCTTC
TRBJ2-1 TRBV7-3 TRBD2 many CASSLGQLAGGQGEQFF TGTGCCAGCAGCTTAGGGCAACTAGCGGGGGGGCAGGGTGAGCAGTTCTTC
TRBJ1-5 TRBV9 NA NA CASSVAPAPRGFRTYSNQPQHF TGTGCCAGCAGCGTAGCCCCGGCCCCCCGGGGATTTCGAACATATAGCAATCAGCCCCAGCATTTT
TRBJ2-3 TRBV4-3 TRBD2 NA CASSQARTSGGFQPRSDTQYF TGCGCCAGCAGCCAAGCCCGGACTAGCGGGGGGTTCCAACCAAGATCAGATACGCAGTATTTT
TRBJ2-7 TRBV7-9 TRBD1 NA CASSRGQGRHYEQYF TGTGCCAGCAGTAGGGGACAGGGGCGCCACTACGAGCAGTACTTC
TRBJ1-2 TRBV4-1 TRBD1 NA CASSQDTSGTGYGYTF TGCGCCAGCAGCCAAGATACATCCGGGACAGGCTATGGCTACACCTTC
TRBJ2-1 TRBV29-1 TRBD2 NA CSVAPRTSFLEQFF TGCAGCGTTGCCCCCCGGACTAGCTTCCTTGAGCAGTTCTTC